The 8 T cell receptor beta chains below come from one sample, sequenced in a study of patients and donors after allogeneic stem cell transplantation. TCRdb called the RT-PCR reads again in MiXCR, with one record for every CDR3 protein. The sample has about 960,000 distinct CDR3 sequences, roughly 18% seen once. The sample was blood, either unsorted or a sorted T cell fraction (not recorded which). The receptors here all came from a human donor who was either an allogeneic HSCT recipient or a stem cell or donor lymphocyte infusion donor (not recorded which). It is not recorded whose cells these are; they may come from a transplant donor.

This clonotype was counted between two and nine times. The V and J genes are TRBV25-1 and TRBJ2-1; D is possibly TRBD2 (6 bases). This CDR3 contains 15 residues. Germline V CDR1 and CDR2: MGHDK, SYGVNS. V gave up 2 bases and J gave up 8 bases, with 16 bases separating them. The DNA for the CDR3 is TGTGCCAGCAGTGAACCGGCGGGACTTAAATATGAGCAGTTCTTC. Translating it yields CASSEPAGLKYEQFF.

The J gene is TRBJ1-1, the V gene TRBV27; D gene ambiguous. CDR3 length: 14 amino acids. Trimming removed 3 bases from V and 8 bases from J, with 16 bases in between. Germline-derived CDR1 and CDR2 are MNHEY and SMNVEV (reference sequence). CDR3 protein: CASSLVLGNPEAFF. The CDR3 DNA is TGTGCCAGCAGTTTGGTTCTCGGAAACCCAGAAGCTTTCTTT.

The chain carries TRBV6-5 and TRBJ2-7, with TRBD2 matching 11 bases. CDR3 length: 16 amino acids. Germline CDR1 and CDR2: MNHEY and SVGAGI. V lost 0 bases, J lost 4 bases, and 5 bases stayed unmatched. The CDR3 loop reads CASSYSTSGSRYEQYF. CDR3 nucleotides: TGTGCCAGCAGTTACTCCACTAGCGGGAGTCGATACGAGCAGTACTTC.

The table lists this clonotype with a few counts. The V call is TRBV7-7, the J call TRBJ2-2; D might be TRBD1 (6 bases). Trimming pared 2 bases from V and 6 bases from J, leaving 10 bases between. Germline V CDR1 and CDR2: SSHAT, FNYEAQ (reference sequence). The CDR3 runs to 14 residues. Here the CDR3 reads CASSLSSGAGELFF. The CDR3 nucleotides are TGTGCCAGCAGCTTATCTTCAGGGGCCGGGGAGCTGTTTTTT.

The J gene is TRBJ1-1, the V gene TRBV5-4; 9 bases line up with TRBD1. After removal of 4 bases from V and 1 base from J, the junction contained 5 bases not matched to a gene. Per germline, CDR1 SGHNT and CDR2 YYREEE (reference sequence). The CDR3 length is 15 residues. This chain's CDR3 is CASSMGTGKNTEAFF. The CDR3 DNA follows: TGTGCCAGCAGCATGGGGACAGGGAAGAACACTGAAGCTTTCTTT.

The V call is TRBV4-3, the J call TRBJ2-7, with a weak D call TRBD2 (6 bases). V lost 0 bases and J 5 bases, leaving 14 bases between the germline ends. Germline V gives CDR1 LGHNA, CDR2 YSLEER. The length of the CDR3 is 15 residues. The CDR3 nucleotides read TGCGCCAGCAGCCAAGATCGGGGGACTTTTAACGAGCAGTACTTC. Protein sequence: CASSQDRGTFNEQYF.

V usage is TRBV9 and J usage is TRBJ1-4, with a weak D call TRBD1 (6 bases). V gave up 0 bases and J gave up 0 bases, with 9 bases separating them. The CDR3 has 16 residues. Per the germline V gene, CDR1 is SGDLS and CDR2 is YYNGEE. The CDR3 region is CASSVGDTTTNEKLFF. In DNA form, the CDR3 reads TGTGCCAGCAGCGTAGGGGACACGACAACTAATGAAAAACTGTTTTTT.

This clonotype has a handful of counts. V gene TRBV4-3 combines with J gene TRBJ2-1; D is unclear. V lost 0 bases to trimming and J lost 13 bases, with 10 bases between them. The V gene's germline CDR1 is LGHNA and CDR2 YSLEER. This CDR3 comprises 12 residues. The CDR3 protein is CASSQDGWAQFF. The CDR3 DNA sequence: TGCGCCAGCAGCCAAGACGGTTGGGCCCAGTTCTTC.